This T cell receptor (beta chain) emerged from a study of metastatic and nonmetastatic thyroid tumors. Study as a whole: From malignant and benign thyroid patients, repertoires in blood and in tumor or nodule tissue were compared. Study-level results: Significantly greater TCR beta diversity was reportedly found in malignant thyroid tumors than in benign nodules (in blood and tumor).

Between the trimmed V and J ends, which lost 1 base and 5 bases, there was a span of 10 bases. CDR1 LGHDT and CDR2 YNNKEL come from the germline V gene (reference sequence). This CDR3 has 14 residues. This clone has a count of ten or more. The antigen remains unidentified. Authors' processing steps: The distant-metastasis classifier for papillary thyroid cancer was built from CDR3 differences across clinicopathological groups. TCRdb re-called the PCR reads via MiXCR. The V and J calls and clone size are TCRdb's, not the authors'. This sample has 9,000 or so clones; 14% to 15% occur once, and the top ten carry around 5.4%. Among the patients, none had received any treatment before thyroid surgery.

This clonotype was obtained from a female donor with papillary thyroid cancer or a benign thyroid nodule (not recorded which). Some clones in this sample may be carry-over from other donors' samples. The chain couples TRBV3-1 to TRBJ2-3; D may correspond to TRBD1 or TRBD2 (5 bases each). The source material was blood. CDR3 in amino acids: CASSQVLRGDTQYF. Written as DNA, the CDR3 is TGTGCCAGCAGCCAAGTTTTGAGGGGAGATACGCAGTATTTT.